This TCR beta chain stems from a study of T cells in Graves' hyperthyroidism and ophthalmopathy. Study-level points and caveats: Blood held most thyroid clonotypes expanded above 0.001 frequency.

RNA transcripts provided the source from which TCR beta CDR3 regions were amplified. A first-round RT-PCR of the TCR CDR3 used the HTBI primer set. TCRdb re-derived calls from the multiplex PCR reads in MiXCR, one entry per CDR3 protein. The table lists roughly 500,000 distinct CDR3 sequences, 40% to 50% of them singletons. As to this clonotype: What it binds is not known.

V lost 6 bases to trimming and J lost 5 bases; unmatched junction nucleotides: 6. Germline assignment: CDR1 MGHDK and CDR2 SYGVNS. The CDR3 loop spans 13 amino acids. The rearrangement uses TRBV25-1 and TRBJ2-7; 8 positions match TRBD1. The source material was peripheral blood or thyroid tissue (not recorded which). The source of this sequence is an adult woman with Graves' disease, either hyperthyroidism or ophthalmopathy (not recorded which). The CDR3 sequence: CASSGGQVDEQYF. The CDR3, as DNA: TGTGCCAGCAGCGGGGGACAGGTCGACGAGCAGTACTTC.